These 5 T cell receptor beta chains were sequenced from one sample in a study of Ad26.COV2.S vaccination and SARS-CoV-2 variants. Treatment: 15 to 20 received Ad26.COV2.S at low or high dose, single or two shots; 5 received placebo; per-sample allocation not given. Following the first vaccine or placebo injection, samples were taken on day 63. Data came from immunoSEQ multiplex PCR; TCRdb stores just in-frame clones and leaves some out. The sample includes about 350,000 clones, less than 90% of them seen just once. The starting material was peripheral blood, obtained in a trial of Ad26.COV2.S vaccine versus placebo. These receptors were obtained from a person aged 18-65 years who received the Ad26.COV2.S COVID-19 vaccine or a placebo.

CDR3 protein: CASSGSKGNQPQHF. Here the CDR3 DNA reads TGCGCCAGCAGTGGTTCGAAGGGAAATCAGCCCCAGCATTTT. The chain combines TRBV10-2 with TRBJ1-5; D remains ambiguous. The CDR3 has 14 residues. Germline CDR1 reads WSHSY; CDR2 reads SAAADI. Trimming removed 4 bases at V and 4 bases at J, with 11 bases between.

The gene calls are TRBV7-2 and TRBJ2-7, with TRBD2 identical over 9 bases. The V gene end was trimmed by 6 bases and the J gene end by 0 bases; junction bases not matched to a gene: 3. The CDR3 contains 14 residues. Germline V lookup: CDR1 SGHTA, CDR2 FQGNSA. CDR3 sequence: CASSSGSTSYEQYF. As DNA, the CDR3 is TGTGCCAGCAGTAGCGGGAGTACCTCCTACGAGCAGTACTTC.

The chain links TRBV7-8 to TRBJ2-1; 10 nucleotides agree with TRBD2. CDR1 and CDR2 (germline): SGHVS, FQNEAQ. V was clipped by 7 bases and J by 8 bases; unmatched bases: 8. The CDR3 is made up of 14 amino acids. The CDR3 DNA reads as TGTGCCAGCATCTCTAGCGGGAGTAGGTATGAGCAGTTCTTC. Translated, it gives CASISSGSRYEQFF. The complete variable domain, with remaining parts taken from reference TRBV7-8 and TRBJ2-1, reads GAGVSQSPRYKVAKRGQDVALRCDPISGHVSLFWYQQALGQGPEFLTYFQNEAQLDKSGLPSDRFFAERPEGSVSTLKIQRTQQEDSAVYLCASISSGSRYEQFFGPGTRLTVL.

The chain carries TRBV29-1 and TRBJ2-3, with D tentatively TRBD2 (6 bases). The CDR3 spans 14 residues. Trimming took off 7 bases at V and 2 bases at J, with 16 bases between the two ends. The germline gives CDR1 SQVTM, CDR2 ANQGSEA. The CDR3 is CSETTSISTDTQYF. The CDR3 coding sequence is TGCAGCGAGACAACTAGCATCTCCACAGATACGCAGTATTTT.

The rearrangement joins TRBV19 to TRBJ2-7, with 7 bases aligning to TRBD1. Germline V gene lookup returns CDR1 LNHDA and CDR2 SQIVND (reference sequence). There are 16 residues in the CDR3. Germline trimming cut 7 bases from V and 0 bases from J; bases unmatched to any gene: 12. In DNA form, the CDR3 reads TGTGCCAGTAAATCCAGCCTCGGACAGGCCTCCTACGAGCAGTACTTC. Protein sequence: CASKSSLGQASYEQYF.